The subject of this entry is one T cell receptor (beta chain). The CDR3 is 14 residues long. The V and J ends lost 5 bases and 4 bases, in that order; junction bases with no gene match: 5. Germline V gene lookup returns CDR1 SGHVS and CDR2 FNYEAQ. The assay was immunoSEQ multiplex PCR, and TCRdb's table has in-frame clones only and misses some. The table shows about 330,000 clones, with 88% occurring only once. Participant ages covered roughly 18 to 89 years across approximately 25 US areas. These data originate in a study of blood T cell repertoires in COVID-19. Study-wide context: The United States, Italy and Spain provided the acute and convalescent COVID-19 samples.

This TCR was recovered from a man aged 30-40 years who had recovered from COVID-19. The gene calls are TRBV7-6 and TRBJ2-3, with 8 bases fitting TRBD1. The sample consisted of PBMCs or T cells enriched from blood (not recorded which). For the CDR3, the DNA is TGTGCCAGCAGCGTACAGGGGGGAGCAGATACGCAGTATTTT. Its translation is CASSVQGGADTQYF.